These T cell receptor beta chains were read from a single sample in a study of shared clonotypes between healthy human individuals. Data came from immunoSEQ multiplex PCR; TCRdb stores just in-frame clones and leaves some out. Among some 1,600,000 clones listed, around 98% were seen once. The sequencing input was naive CD4+ T cells sorted from blood. Receptor source: a man aged 25 to 40 in good health. The CDR3 runs from the conserved cysteine through the conserved F or W. The order of the fields is J gene, D gene, clone size, V gene, CDR3 DNA, CDR3 protein. The D gene is left open where the match is weak. Not all rows give a size; the values are once, few, many and, for expanded clones, a class.

j_call: TRBJ2-5
d_call: -
clone_size: -
v_call: TRBV13
cdr3_nt: TGTGCCAGCAGCTCCCCCCGGCTTGGTGGTCGAGAGACCCAGTACTTC
cdr3_aa: CASSSPRLGGRETQYF

j_call: TRBJ2-1
d_call: -
clone_size: once
v_call: TRBV11-2
cdr3_nt: TGTGCCAGCAGCGCAAAACCGGGACTCCCATCCAATGAGCAGTTCTTC
cdr3_aa: CASSAKPGLPSNEQFF

j_call: TRBJ2-1
d_call: -
clone_size: -
v_call: TRBV2
cdr3_nt: TGTGCCAGCATCTCAAATGAGCAGTTCTTC
cdr3_aa: CASISNEQFF

j_call: TRBJ1-2
d_call: TRBD1
clone_size: -
v_call: TRBV6-1
cdr3_nt: TGTGCCAGCAGCGCCACCAGAGTCACAGGGGGTGGCTACACCTTC
cdr3_aa: CASSATRVTGGGYTF

j_call: TRBJ1-3
d_call: -
clone_size: -
v_call: TRBV5-1
cdr3_nt: TGCGCCAGCAGCCGGGACGATGGAAACACCATATATTTT
cdr3_aa: CASSRDDGNTIYF

j_call: TRBJ1-4
d_call: -
clone_size: -
v_call: TRBV29-1
cdr3_nt: TGCAGCGTTGGGGATGAAAAACTGTTTTTT
cdr3_aa: CSVGDEKLFF

j_call: TRBJ2-5
d_call: TRBD2
clone_size: -
v_call: TRBV5-1
cdr3_nt: TGCGCCAGCAGCTCGGGACTAGCGGGCGCCCTTAAGACCCAGTACTTC
cdr3_aa: CASSSGLAGALKTQYF

j_call: TRBJ2-1
d_call: -
clone_size: -
v_call: TRBV6-6
cdr3_nt: TGTGCCAGCCGGAGCTTGAGTGAGCAGTTCTTC
cdr3_aa: CASRSLSEQFF

j_call: TRBJ2-1
d_call: -
clone_size: -
v_call: TRBV11-3
cdr3_nt: TGTGCCAGCAGCTTAGGGATTGGGGATGAGCAGTTCTTC
cdr3_aa: CASSLGIGDEQFF

j_call: TRBJ2-1
d_call: -
clone_size: -
v_call: TRBV5-1
cdr3_nt: TGCGCCAGCAGCTTCCGCGGGAACTCCTACAATGAGCAGTTCTTC
cdr3_aa: CASSFRGNSYNEQFF

j_call: TRBJ2-3
d_call: TRBD2
clone_size: -
v_call: TRBV5-1
cdr3_nt: TGCGCCAGCAGCTTGTCGGGCGGGAGCGATACGCAGTATTTT
cdr3_aa: CASSLSGGSDTQYF

j_call: TRBJ2-7
d_call: -
clone_size: -
v_call: TRBV18
cdr3_nt: TGTGCCAGCTCACCACTCTCCCACCTTCCACACTACGAGCAGTACTTC
cdr3_aa: CASSPLSHLPHYEQYF

j_call: TRBJ2-2
d_call: TRBD1
clone_size: -
v_call: TRBV9
cdr3_nt: TGTGCCAGCAGCTTGGGACAGCGCACCGCCGGGGAGCTGTTTTTT
cdr3_aa: CASSLGQRTAGELFF

j_call: TRBJ2-2
d_call: -
clone_size: -
v_call: TRBV7-2
cdr3_nt: TGTGCCAGCACCCTTTGGCCCGGGGAGCTGTTTTTT
cdr3_aa: CASTLWPGELFF

j_call: TRBJ2-7
d_call: TRBD2
clone_size: -
v_call: TRBV7-2
cdr3_nt: TGTGCCAGCAGCTTAACTAGGACTAGCGGTTCCTACGAGCAGTACTTC
cdr3_aa: CASSLTRTSGSYEQYF

j_call: TRBJ2-3
d_call: TRBD2
clone_size: -
v_call: TRBV5-1
cdr3_nt: TGCGCCAGCAGCTTGGACTTTAGCGGGATCATACTGGCGCATACGCAGTATTTT
cdr3_aa: CASSLDFSGIILAHTQYF

j_call: TRBJ2-3
d_call: -
clone_size: -
v_call: TRBV13
cdr3_nt: TGTGCCAGCGGGGGGTTTTCCACAGATACGCAGTATTTT
cdr3_aa: CASGGFSTDTQYF

j_call: TRBJ1-2
d_call: TRBD1
clone_size: -
v_call: TRBV25-1
cdr3_nt: TGTGCCAGCAGTGGGGGGACAGGGTGGACCGACTATGGCTACACCTTC
cdr3_aa: CASSGGTGWTDYGYTF

j_call: TRBJ2-2
d_call: -
clone_size: -
v_call: TRBV5-4
cdr3_nt: TGTGCCAGCAGCTTGGCAGGGGGGGACACCGGGGAGCTGTTTTTT
cdr3_aa: CASSLAGGDTGELFF

j_call: TRBJ2-5
d_call: -
clone_size: -
v_call: TRBV5-4
cdr3_nt: TGTGCCAGCAGCCGTGGGCGGACTTTCCAAGAGACCCAGTACTTC
cdr3_aa: CASSRGRTFQETQYF